Below, 2 T cell receptor beta chains from the same sample are listed, as sequenced in a study of blood T cell repertoires in COVID-19. Sequencing used immunoSEQ multiplex PCR; TCRdb keeps in-frame clones, though not all of them. The sample yields around 280,000 clones, 70% to 90% seen once. Sequenced sample: peripheral blood. Every receptor here comes from a woman in her 50s with active or convalescent COVID-19.

This chain uses TRBV25-1 with TRBJ1-1; tentatively, D is TRBD1 (6 bases). The germline gives CDR1 MGHDK, CDR2 SYGVNS. V was clipped by 4 bases and J by 4 bases, with 16 bases between them. CDR3 length equals 15 residues. The CDR3 DNA follows: TGTGCCAGCAGTGCCCGGGGAGGGGGGCCCACTGAAGCTTTCTTT. This encodes CASSARGGGPTEAFF.

This clone was picked up one time. J is TRBJ1-1 and V is TRBV18; TRBD1 is a possible D gene (6 bases). The germline gives CDR1 KGHSH, CDR2 LQKENI. Between the trimmed V and J ends, which lost 4 bases and 10 bases, there was a span of 25 bases. This CDR3 has 16 residues. CDR3 sequence (DNA): TGTGCCAGCTCACTGACCCCGAAAGGACAGCATGATTCAGCTTTCTTT. Protein: CASSLTPKGQHDSAFF.